Given below is one TCR beta chain in context. The CDR3 runs 16 residues. Germline CDR1 SEHNR, CDR2 FQNEAQ (reference sequence). After removal of 5 bases from V and 4 bases from J, the junction contained 5 bases not matched to a gene. TCRdb keeps only in-frame clones here, not all; method: immunoSEQ multiplex PCR. The sample carries some 85,000 clones, nearly 95% recorded once. This sample is drawn from a study of T cell changes during pregnancy in multiple sclerosis. This chain links TRBV7-9 with TRBJ2-1; 13 bases align to TRBD2. The sequencing here drew on peripheral blood, taken in the second trimester of pregnancy. This receptor was identified in a female donor with multiple sclerosis, enrolled in a pregnancy study. The CDR3 DNA reads as TGTGCCAGCAGCGGACTAGCGGGAGACTTATACAATGAGCAGTTCTTC. Protein product: CASSGLAGDLYNEQFF.